This T cell receptor (beta chain) stems from a study of T cells in Graves' hyperthyroidism and ophthalmopathy (dated by TCRdb to 2018 to 2020). Regarding the study in general: A discovery cohort of about 96 patients, roughly 40 with Graves' ophthalmopathy and 55 to 60 with stable Graves' hyperthyroidism, was used to find distinguishing TCR V-J signatures. After blood sampling, hyperthyroidism patients were treated with methimazole at a starting dose of 30 mg daily, and ophthalmopathy patients were treated with high-dose intravenous methylprednisolone. In roughly six Graves' hyperthyroidism patients, the study also compared T-cell repertoires from thyroid tissue with T-cell repertoires from blood. The paper reports TCR Vbeta CDR3 sequencing of 135 peripheral blood samples: 40 to 45 ophthalmopathy, about 75 hyperthyroidism and around 17 progressor patients. The roughly 100 discovery patients were divided at random into training and test sets in a 7:3 ratio. Whether ophthalmopathy could be predicted prospectively was tested in an independent validation cohort made up of some 20 hyperthyroidism patients plus 17 patients who later progressed to ophthalmopathy.

The research as a whole found: Most expanded thyroid clonotypes (frequency above 0.001) were also found in blood, which suggests that blood repertoires may mirror thyroid immune responses. In validation, progression to ophthalmopathy was predicted by the model with 70.59% sensitivity and roughly 76% specificity, a median of 6.5 months before onset. Sample size was not statistically predetermined, and blinding of investigators to group allocation was not performed. A 13 V-J signature model separated ophthalmopathy from stable hyperthyroidism, with about 90% sensitivity and 81% to 82% specificity in cross-validation and 80%/75% in testing.

Any patient with an uncontrolled infection, another autoimmune disease, pregnancy or lactation was excluded. Diagnoses were based on clinical symptoms, serum thyroxine and TRAb, thyroid ultrasound and orbital computed tomography. Total RNA was extracted using Trizol reagent, and RNA quality was assessed on an Agilent 2100 Bioanalyzer. TCR beta CDR3 regions were amplified from RNA transcripts. A first-round RT-PCR of the TCR CDR3 used the HTBI primer set with the Qiagen OneStep RT-PCR kit. A second multiplex PCR round built the libraries, followed by size selection and purification. Paired-end sequencing of the libraries was performed with 100 bp reads on an Illumina HiSeq2000. In the paper's pipeline: SOAPnuke was used to process the raw data, throwing out any read that contained adapters or uncalled bases, had a mean Phred below 15, or lacked an exact constant-primer or identifier match. COPE v1.2.5 was used to merge the high-quality paired reads, and each unique nucleotide sequence was defined as a clonotype. Clonotypes were aligned to IMGT TRBV, TRBD and TRBJ reference segments using MiTCR v1.1. Analysis was restricted to V-J combinations with a frequency above 0.0001, which covered approximately 99% of repertoires. The TCS score was defined as F50 (clonal expansion) divided by E x V (chaos), with BLOSUM62-based TCRdist calculated between CDR3 peptides within each V-J. Welch's t-statistics and random forest reduced fewer than 550 V-J features to 10 to 15, which were used in a naive Bayes classifier (R e1071). The similarity between thyroid and blood repertoires was quantified using the Morisita-Horn index. TCRdb reanalyzed the raw reads on its own, using fastp at Q25 for trimming and MiXCR for clone calling, and kept in-frame beta chains. Each entry merges the rows of one CDR3 protein and shows their most common DNA and genes. In this record, the V and J calls reflect TCRdb's handling and not the investigators' own analysis. Across this sample there are approximately 510,000 distinct CDR3 sequences, with 46% seen only once. The top ten constitute about two fifths of the sample.

The sample holds many counts of this clonotype. Its antigen remains unidentified. The input lacks base qualities; no much larger clone sits a single base away. The CDR3 covers 15 residues, taking in both the cysteine and the phenylalanine. The kept DNA is CDR3 alone, 45 bases in frame from the first base. Trimming costs V 1 base and J 4 bases, and their ends lie 13 bases apart. The germline V gene sets CDR1 to KGHSY and CDR2 to FQNENV. Sequencing was done on a sample of peripheral blood or thyroid tissue (not recorded which). The chain uses TRBV16 and TRBJ1-1, with no confidently assigned D gene. The sequence derives from an adult woman with Graves' disease, either hyperthyroidism or ophthalmopathy (not recorded which). CDR3 sequence: CASSQLGGKFTEAFF. The sequenced DNA is TGTGCCAGCAGCCAATTAGGAGGGAAGTTCACTGAAGCTTTCTTT.